This TCR beta chain was sequenced for a study of T-cell reconstitution after alpha-beta-depleted transplantation in children. Study results and limitations: Day-60 TCRbeta diversity that was high in some patients was derived from surviving recipient T cells and thymic progenitors.

Using unique molecular identifiers, the investigators prepared the TCRbeta library. TCRdb re-called the PCR reads with MiXCR, one entry per CDR3 protein. The sample records about 420,000 distinct CDR3 sequences, about a sixth being singletons. A remark on this clonotype: The antigen is undetermined.

Sequenced here: PBMCs, mostly from graft donor cells, sampled 360 days after TCRalphabeta/CD19-depleted stem cell transplant. The receptor was derived from a boy under three years old who had a stem cell transplant for Wiskott-Aldrich syndrome, so the T cells may come from the graft donor.

CDR3 loop: CSGGRGVLPEFF. The CDR3 DNA sequence: TGCAGTGGAGGCCGGGGGGTCCTACCAGAGTTCTTC. This chain uses TRBV20-1 with TRBJ2-1; TRBD2 matches at 7 bases. CDR1 is DFQATT, CDR2 SNEGSKA, per germline (reference sequence). CDR3 length: 12 amino acids. V dropped 7 bases and J dropped 14; count of bases not matched to a gene: 14.